This TCR beta chain was sequenced for a study of T-cell memory formation after mild COVID-19. Germline-derived CDR1 and CDR2 are SGDLS and YYNGEE. V lost 8 bases and J lost 0, with 6 bases in between. CDR3 length equals 13 residues. In TCRdb, the 5' RACE reads were re-called with MiXCR into one record per CDR3 protein. Of 350,000 to 400,000 distinct CDR3 sequences listed, about an eighth are singletons. The chain links TRBV9 to TRBJ1-6; D gene ambiguous. The receptor was isolated from a man between 18 and 29 years old who had mild COVID-19 (a few samples of this study predate the infection). Cell type and time point are not known. Sequenced input: PBMCs or a T cell subset sorted from them (not recorded which). This CDR3 is CARGSSYNSPLHF. As DNA, the CDR3 is TGTGCCAGGGGAAGCTCCTATAATTCACCCCTCCACTTT. Drawing the rest from reference TRBV9 and TRBJ1-6, the complete variable domain is DSGVTQTPKHLITATGQRVTLRCSPRSGDLSVYWYQQSLDQGLQFLIQYYNGEERAKGNILERFSAQQFPDLHSELNLSSLELGDSALYFCARGSSYNSPLHFGNGTRLTVT.